Each of the 21 T cell receptor beta chains below was sequenced from the same sample in a study of a mutant IDH1 vaccine in newly diagnosed glioma (dated by TCRdb to the early 2020s). No antigen has been identified for these receptors. Libraries were made using the immunoSEQ multiplex PCR assay. TCRdb took over this immuneACCESS table, retaining in-frame rearrangements with V and J assigned. Such tables are incomplete; in checked studies, under half of the missing clones stem from an unresolved V gene, and the remainder is unexplained. Counted in this sample were some 48,000 clones; 79% of them appeared once. The ten largest account for approximately 6.3% of the sample. Reading the label with the study, this specimen's time point is: week 35, safety follow-up. Every vaccine dose consisted of 300 ug of a 20-mer mutant IDH1 peptide in Montanide, administered subcutaneously together with topical imiquimod.

The material sequenced was PBMCs, taken from a glioma patient whose treatment included an IDH1 peptide vaccine. These TCRs come from a man aged 40-49 years with glioma.

The chain employs TRBV19 and TRBJ2-7, with 9 bases matching TRBD1. The CDR3 length is 16 residues. V was pared by 6 bases and J by 5 bases, with 14 bases of the junction left unmatched. Looked up from germline, CDR1 is LNHDA and CDR2 is SQIVND (reference sequence). In DNA, the CDR3 is TGTGCCAGTAGCGAAATTCCCGGGACAGGGAGGAACGAGCAGTACTTC. Translated: CASSEIPGTGRNEQYF.

The chain links TRBV6-6 to TRBJ1-5; TRBD1 is a possible D gene (5 bases). V gave up 5 bases and J gave up 1 base, with 12 bases separating them. The CDR3 length is 15 residues. Germline assignment: CDR1 MNHNY and CDR2 SVGAGI (reference sequence). CDR3 sequence (DNA): TGTGCCAGCAGTCAACGGGGACGGAGCAATCAGCCCCAGCATTTT. It specifies CASSQRGRSNQPQHF.

The chain links TRBV2 to TRBJ2-5; 11 bases fit TRBD2. Germline V gives CDR1 SNHLY, CDR2 FYNNEI. V shed 7 bases, J shed 2 bases, and the junction held 9 bases outside the gene matches. The CDR3 is 16 residues long. This CDR3 reads CASTPTSGALQETQYF. For the CDR3, the DNA is TGTGCCAGCACCCCGACTAGCGGGGCATTACAAGAGACCCAGTACTTC.

The chain is built from TRBV6-1 and TRBJ1-1, with TRBD1 matching over 8 bases. Germline values: CDR1 MNHNS, CDR2 SASEGT. The J segment lost 4 bases and the V segment lost 7 bases, leaving 8 bases of the junction unmatched. The CDR3 has 14 residues. The CDR3 protein is CASTRTGRGTEAFF. CDR3 coding DNA: TGTGCCAGCACCCGGACAGGGAGGGGCACTGAAGCTTTCTTT.

As regards this clone: Other DNA sequences in the same sample also yield this CDR3. J is TRBJ1-5 and V is TRBV29-1; a weak D match, TRBD1 (5 bases). In germline, CDR1 is SQVTM, CDR2 ANQGSEA. V dropped 6 bases and J dropped 3 bases, with 9 bases sitting between them. The CDR3 length is 12 residues. CDR3 amino acids: CSVGGFNQPQHF. The DNA for the CDR3 is TGCAGCGTGGGGGGTTTCAATCAGCCCCAGCATTTT.

V gene TRBV5-1 combines with J gene TRBJ2-2; possibly TRBD1 for D (5 bases). Germline CDR1 is SGHRS and CDR2 is YFSETQ. The V end lost 3 bases, the J end lost 4 bases, and 7 bases lay between the germline ends. The CDR3 sequence is 13 residues long. The chain's CDR3 is CASSWGGTGELFF. CDR3 DNA sequence: TGCGCCAGCAGCTGGGGCGGCACCGGGGAGCTGTTTTTT.

The chain has TRBV5-6 and TRBJ2-3; 7 bases fit TRBD2. The germline V gene has CDR1 SGHDT and CDR2 YYEEEE. The CDR3 loop spans 14 amino acids. V was pared by 1 base and J by 1 base, with 0 bases of the junction left unmatched. The CDR3, as DNA: TGTGCCAGCAGCTTGACTAGCGGCACAGATACGCAGTATTTT. Amino acid sequence: CASSLTSGTDTQYF. Together with reference TRBV5-6 and TRBJ2-3, the CDR3 gives the full variable domain: DAGVTQSPTHLIKTRGQQVTLRCSPKSGHDTVSWYQQALGQGPQFIFQYYEEEERQRGNFPDRFSGHQFPNYSSELNVNALLLGDSALYLCASSLTSGTDTQYFGPGTRLTVL.

This clone appeared a few times. V is TRBV4-1 and J is TRBJ2-5; 14 nucleotides match TRBD2. The germline gives CDR1 MGHRA, CDR2 YSYEKL. The CDR3 is 17 amino acids. Trimming cost V 0 bases and J 4 bases; bases outside gene matches: 4. CDR3 in DNA: TGCGCCAGCAGCCAAGAAGGGGGACTAGCGGGGGTAGAGACCCAGTACTTC. It yields the protein CASSQEGGLAGVETQYF.

V usage is TRBV6-6 and J usage is TRBJ1-5, with D unclear. CDR1 is MNHNY and CDR2 is SVGAGI in the germline V gene (reference sequence). V lost 0 bases to trimming and J lost 6 bases, with 9 bases between them. This CDR3 has 14 residues. Here the CDR3 DNA reads TGTGCCAGCAGTTACTCGGATGAGGGTCAGCCCCAGCATTTT. Its protein product is CASSYSDEGQPQHF.

The gene calls are TRBV5-5 and TRBJ1-4; 7 bases line up with TRBD1. The CDR3 consists of 15 residues. Germline V gives CDR1 SGHKS, CDR2 YYEKEE (reference sequence). J was trimmed by 8 bases and V by 2 bases; bases with no gene match: 9. CDR3 loop: CASSFETGPWEKLFF. The CDR3 DNA sequence: TGTGCCAGCAGCTTCGAGACAGGGCCGTGGGAAAAACTGTTTTTT. The whole variable domain, remainder taken from reference TRBV5-5 and TRBJ1-4, is DAGVTQSPTHLIKTRGQQVTLRCSPISGHKSVSWYQQVLGQGPQFIFQYYEKEERGRGNFPDRFSARQFPNYSSELNVNALLLGDSALYLCASSFETGPWEKLFFGSGTQLSVL.

This clone was counted between two and nine times. The rearrangement joins TRBV2 to TRBJ2-7; D is perhaps TRBD1 (6 bases). Trimming stripped 4 bases from V and 3 bases from J, with 10 bases between. The CDR3 spans 13 residues. Looked up from germline, CDR1 is SNHLY and CDR2 is FYNNEI. Written as DNA, the CDR3 is TGTGCCAGCAGTGGGACAGCTTTCTACGAGCAGTACTTC. It codes for CASSGTAFYEQYF.

This chain connects TRBV2 to TRBJ2-2; 7 bases are shared with TRBD2. Unmatched junction bases numbered 1, after V lost 7 bases and J lost 5 bases. Germline V gives CDR1 SNHLY, CDR2 FYNNEI. This CDR3 region has 12 residues. In DNA form, the CDR3 reads TGTGCCAGCAAGCGGGGAACCGGGGAGCTGTTTTTT. This sequence encodes CASKRGTGELFF. Based on the CDR3 plus reference TRBV2 and TRBJ2-2, the full variable domain is EPEVTQTPSHQVTQMGQEVILRCVPISNHLYFYWYRQILGQKVEFLVSFYNNEISEKSEIFDDQFSVERPDGSNFTLKIRSTKLEDSAMYFCASKRGTGELFFGEGSRLTVL.

The chain employs TRBV30 and TRBJ1-5; D might be TRBD1 (5 bases). This CDR3 region has 15 residues. Per the germline V gene, CDR1 is GTSNPN and CDR2 is SVGIG (reference sequence). V lost 1 base, J lost 1 base, and 11 bases lay in between. For the CDR3, the DNA is TGTGCCTGGAGTGACGGAGGGGCGAGCAATCAGCCCCAGCATTTT. This encodes CAWSDGGASNQPQHF.

This clone has more than one count but fewer than ten. The chain joins TRBV4-1 to TRBJ1-2; TRBD1 matches 7 bases. The CDR3 contains 14 residues. V shed 4 bases, J shed 5 bases, and the junction held 7 bases outside the gene matches. Germline V gene data show CDR1 as MGHRA and CDR2 as YSYEKL. This chain's CDR3 is CASSLPGQSYGYTF. As DNA, the CDR3 is TGCGCCAGCAGCCTGCCGGGACAGAGTTATGGCTACACCTTC.

A note on this clone: The conserved closing phenylalanine or tryptophan is absent in this CDR3, likely reflecting a read error. The chain employs TRBV19 and TRBJ1-2; no firm D call. The CDR3 has 15 residues. Germline values: CDR1 LNHDA, CDR2 SQIVND (reference sequence). Trimming pared 5 bases from V and 0 bases from J, leaving 13 bases between. The CDR3 DNA follows: TGTGCCAGTAGTTCCAAGGGATCTGCTAACTATGGCTACACCCTC. Its protein is CASSSKGSANYGYTL.

J is TRBJ2-2 and V is TRBV5-6, with unresolved D. The CDR3 covers 15 residues. Germline-derived CDR1 and CDR2 are SGHDT and YYEEEE. V was trimmed by 4 bases and J by 3 bases, leaving 13 bases between them. The CDR3 loop is CASSPDGSYTGELFF. CDR3 nucleotides: TGTGCCAGCAGCCCCGACGGGTCCTACACCGGGGAGCTGTTTTTT.

In its sample, this clone was seen a few times. The V gene is TRBV29-1, the J gene TRBJ2-1; D not certain. CDR1 is SQVTM, CDR2 ANQGSEA, per germline. The CDR3 is 16 residues long. V was cut by 1 base and J by 4 bases, with 17 bases left in between. For the CDR3, the DNA is TGCAGCGTTGAAGTAGTGGGCGCCTCCATATACAATGAGCAGTTCTTC. It encodes CSVEVVGASIYNEQFF.

The chain links TRBV18 to TRBJ2-2, with a tentative D call TRBD2 (6 bases). Germline V gene sequence: CDR1 KGHSH, CDR2 LQKENI. The CDR3 totals 19 residues. The V gene lost 1 base and the J gene lost 0 bases, with 18 bases spanning the gap. This CDR3 is CASSPQPGSGGANTGELFF. In DNA, the CDR3 is TGTGCCAGCTCACCACAGCCGGGCTCTGGCGGGGCGAACACCGGGGAGCTGTTTTTT. Looking up the rest from reference TRBV18 and TRBJ2-2 gives the full variable domain: NAGVMQNPRHLVRRRGQEARLRCSPMKGHSHVYWYRQLPEEGLKFMVYLQKENIIDESGMPKERFSAEFPKEGPSILRIQQVVRGDSAAYFCASSPQPGSGGANTGELFFGEGSRLTVL.

V gene TRBV29-1 combines with J gene TRBJ1-2; maybe TRBD1 (5 bases). V gave up 5 bases and J gave up 7 bases, with 17 bases separating them. Germline V gives CDR1 SQVTM, CDR2 ANQGSEA. The CDR3 length is 13 residues. DNA of the CDR3: TGCAGCGTTACGGCCCAGGGAGTCGGTGGCTACACCTTC. It specifies CSVTAQGVGGYTF.

The chain employs TRBV5-4 and TRBJ2-5; either TRBD1 or TRBD2 may supply D (5 bases each). The CDR3 extends over 14 amino acids. Germline V gene data show CDR1 as SGHNT and CDR2 as YYREEE (reference sequence). V lost 4 bases and J lost 0, with 10 bases in between. The CDR3 reads CASSRGTDQETQYF. CDR3 nucleotide sequence: TGTGCCAGCAGCCGAGGGACGGACCAAGAGACCCAGTACTTC.

This chain links TRBV19 with TRBJ2-5; 8 nucleotides line up with TRBD1. The J call may be wrong; the DNA end is better matched by TRBJ2-7. Germline V gives CDR1 LNHDA, CDR2 SQIVND (reference sequence). The CDR3 runs to 15 residues. CDR3 DNA sequence: TGTGCCAGTAAAAGAGCCGGGACAGGTTCCTACGAGCAGTACTTC. This gives the protein CASKRAGTGSYEQYF.